Given below is one T cell receptor beta chain in context. This likely comes from a read error, as the CDR3 has no conserved phenylalanine or tryptophan at its end. This record belongs to a study of T cells in Graves' hyperthyroidism and ophthalmopathy. Germline-derived CDR1 and CDR2 are SGHDT and YYEEEE. Trimming left V 4 bases short and J 6 bases short, with 17 bases between. The CDR3 covers 14 residues. There were TCR beta CDR3 regions amplified from RNA transcripts. The HTBI primer set was used in a first-round RT-PCR of the TCR CDR3. TCRdb recomputed calls from the multiplex PCR reads with MiXCR, one row per CDR3 protein. The sample lists about 99,000 distinct CDR3 sequences; roughly 44% were seen once.

The chain is built from TRBV5-6 and TRBJ2-7; TRBD2 is a possible D gene (6 bases). The sequenced sample consisted of blood. The source of this sequence is a man aged 35-49 years with Graves' hyperthyroidism. CDR3 in DNA: TGTGCCAGCAGCGGCCGGGACTGGTTCGGCGAGCAGTACTCC. Protein sequence: CASSGRDWFGEQYS.